The text below deals with one T cell receptor beta chain. Its antigen has not been determined. Base qualities are not provided; no much larger clone lies one nucleotide away. V is reduced by 3 bases and J by 4 bases, leaving a spacing of 12 bases between them. The germline V gene specifies MNHEY as CDR1 and SVGAGI as CDR2. The cysteine opens and the phenylalanine closes a CDR3 of 14 amino acids. Kept here is only the CDR3 DNA, which spans 42 bases and is read in frame from base 1. The data are from a study of memory CD4+ T cells and cytomegalovirus serostatus (dated by TCRdb to the late 2010s). Describing the broader study: The cohort comprised roughly 35 healthy Belgian adults, 9 CMV seropositive and around 25 CMV seronegative. The study sequenced CD4+ memory TCRbeta repertoires of a Belgian cohort with known cytomegalovirus serostatus to replicate a published TCR-based CMV serostatus classifier.

Single viable CD3+CD4+CD8-CD45RO+ cells were sorted as memory CD4+ T cells on a FACSAria II. CMV serostatus was determined with a Roche Elecsys assay detecting serum IgG against CMV pp150, pp28, p38 and p52. Following thawing, total CD4+ T cells were enriched through positive selection using CD4 magnetic microbeads. The samples came from a different study that was designed specifically to examine the CD4+ T cell memory repertoire. Peripheral blood mononuclear cells were isolated and cryopreserved according to standard operating procedures, and serum was stored at -80 degrees C. The staining relied on CD3-PerCP (BW264/56), CD4-APC (RPA-T4), CD45RO-PE (UCHT1) and CD8-Pacific Orange (3B5) antibodies, and Sytox blue was used to exclude non-viable cells. Study-wide conclusions, independent of this receptor: Unlike the original study, which covered naive and memory CD4+ and CD8+ populations, the Belgian study sequenced only CD4+CD45RO+ memory cells. The results were interpreted as suggesting that the CMV-associated TCR signature is mostly present in the CD4+ memory repertoire. The original-framework classifier achieved a median bootstrapped AUC of almost 0.97 with a 95% CI of 0.76-1.00 on the Belgian cohort. CMV serostatus prediction reached a median bootstrapped AUC of around 0.95 with the original framework and 0.75 to 0.92 with a US-trained random forest. Of more than 150 previously reported CMV-associated TCRbeta sequences, approximately 70 appeared in the CD4+ memory repertoires, each in one to five individuals.

The Quick-DNA Microprep Kit was used to extract genomic DNA from the sorted cells. Amplification of TCRbeta DNA was done with the immunoSEQ hsTCRbeta kit, following the protocol from the manufacturer. TCRbeta libraries were sequenced on an Illumina MiSeq instrument. The study's processing was this. Removing out-of-frame sequences left 2 million to 2.5 million distinct TCRbeta sequences, an average of approximately 61,000 per individual. Two values were used to score each individual: the count of fewer than 200 previously reported CMV-associated TCRbeta sequences and the total count of productive distinct TCRbeta sequences. A beta-binomial model was reimplemented in Python, and random forests from scikit-learn, run with default parameters, were trained on data from the US cohort. Classifier performance on the Belgian cohort was summarized as median AUC with percentile confidence intervals calculated over 10,000 bootstrap iterations. The immuneACCESS repertoire file appears here via TCRdb, limited to in-frame rearrangements. These files lack a portion of the clones; in checked studies, under half of the deficit traces to unresolved V genes, and the cause of the others is not known. D and trimming come from the DNA, and the V and J calls and clone size come from that table. The sample yields tens of thousands of clones; around four fifths were counted once. In total, the top ten clones hold roughly 0.84% of the sample.

Material: memory CD4+ T cells from blood. The chain is assembled from TRBV6-5 and TRBJ1-2; the D gene cannot be resolved reliably. The TCR sequence derives from an adult in good health and CMV-seronegative. The nucleotide sequence is TGTGCCAGCAGTTATAGGAAAGGGTCCTATGGCTACACCTTC. The translation is CASSYRKGSYGYTF.